This TCR beta chain is from a study of PD-1 blockade in classical Hodgkin lymphoma. As for this clone: No antigen is known for it.

Each of the patients experienced relapse following autologous stem cell transplantation, and their brentuximab vedotin exposure differed. Overall study results and limits: In CD4+ cells, TCR diversity went up significantly by C4D1, but in CD8+ cells it did not.

The V end lost 0 bases, the J end lost 1 base, and 12 bases lay between the germline ends. The V gene's germline CDR1 is KGHSH and CDR2 LQKENI. The CDR3 is 16 amino acids. Using immunoSEQ multiplex PCR, the repertoire was profiled, and TCRdb retains in-frame clones only, with some absent. Here the sample spans about 100,000 clones, 75% to 90% being singletons. V is TRBV18 and J is TRBJ1-1; D is perhaps TRBD1 (6 bases). The sequences come from peripheral blood mononuclear cells (PBMCs), collected at baseline. This TCR was sampled from a human donor with classical Hodgkin lymphoma. CDR3 region: CASSPPWGHTNTEAFF. In DNA, the CDR3 is TGTGCCAGCTCACCACCGTGGGGACACACGAACACTGAAGCTTTCTTT.